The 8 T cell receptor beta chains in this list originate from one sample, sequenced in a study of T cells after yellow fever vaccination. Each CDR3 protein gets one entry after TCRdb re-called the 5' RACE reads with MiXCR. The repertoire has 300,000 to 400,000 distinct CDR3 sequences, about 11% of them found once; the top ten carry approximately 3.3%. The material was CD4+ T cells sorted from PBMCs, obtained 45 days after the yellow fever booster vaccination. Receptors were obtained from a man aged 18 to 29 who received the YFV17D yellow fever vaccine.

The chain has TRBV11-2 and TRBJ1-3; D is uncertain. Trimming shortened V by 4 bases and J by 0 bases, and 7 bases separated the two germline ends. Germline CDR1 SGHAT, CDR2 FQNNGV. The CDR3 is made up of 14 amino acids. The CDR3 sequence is CASSSPRSGNTIYF. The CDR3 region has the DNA TGTGCCAGCAGCTCCCCTCGCTCTGGAAACACCATATATTTT.

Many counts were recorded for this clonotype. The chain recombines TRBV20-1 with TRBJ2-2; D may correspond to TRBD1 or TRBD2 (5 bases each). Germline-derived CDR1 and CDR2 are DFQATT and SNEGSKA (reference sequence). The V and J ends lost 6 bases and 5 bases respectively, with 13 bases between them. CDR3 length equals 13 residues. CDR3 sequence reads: CSARDPRTGELFF. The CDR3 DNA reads TGCAGTGCCCGGGACCCTCGAACCGGGGAGCTGTTTTTT.

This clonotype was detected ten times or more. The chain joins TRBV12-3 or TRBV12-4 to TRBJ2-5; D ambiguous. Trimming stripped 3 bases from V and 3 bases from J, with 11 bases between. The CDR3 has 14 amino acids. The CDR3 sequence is CASSFRTTEETQYF. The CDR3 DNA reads TGTGCCAGCAGTTTCCGGACCACTGAAGAGACCCAGTACTTC.

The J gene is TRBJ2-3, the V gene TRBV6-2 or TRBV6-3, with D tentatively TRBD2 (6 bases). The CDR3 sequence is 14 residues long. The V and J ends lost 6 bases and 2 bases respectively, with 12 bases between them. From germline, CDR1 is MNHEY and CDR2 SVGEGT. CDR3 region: CASRGGALTDTQYF. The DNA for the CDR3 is TGTGCCAGCAGGGGCGGGGCCCTCACAGATACGCAGTATTTT.

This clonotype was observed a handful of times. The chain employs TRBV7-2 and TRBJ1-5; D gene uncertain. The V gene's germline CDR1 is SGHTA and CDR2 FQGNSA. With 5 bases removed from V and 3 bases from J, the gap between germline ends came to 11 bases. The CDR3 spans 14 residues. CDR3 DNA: TGTGCCAGCAGCGGAGCCGGTATCAATCAGCCCCAGCATTTT. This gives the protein CASSGAGINQPQHF.

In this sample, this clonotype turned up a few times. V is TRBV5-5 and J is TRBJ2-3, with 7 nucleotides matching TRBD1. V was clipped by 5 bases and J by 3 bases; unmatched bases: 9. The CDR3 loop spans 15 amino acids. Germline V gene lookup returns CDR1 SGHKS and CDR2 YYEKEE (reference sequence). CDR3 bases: TGTGCCAGCAGTTCACAGGGGCCGGGTACAGATACGCAGTATTTT. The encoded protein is CASSSQGPGTDTQYF.

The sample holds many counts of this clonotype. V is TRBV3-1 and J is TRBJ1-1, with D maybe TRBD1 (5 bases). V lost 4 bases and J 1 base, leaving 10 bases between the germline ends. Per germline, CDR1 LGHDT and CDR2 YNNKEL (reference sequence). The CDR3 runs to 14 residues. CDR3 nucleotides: TGTGCCAGCAGCCCACTCACAGGGAACACTGAAGCTTTCTTT. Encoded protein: CASSPLTGNTEAFF.

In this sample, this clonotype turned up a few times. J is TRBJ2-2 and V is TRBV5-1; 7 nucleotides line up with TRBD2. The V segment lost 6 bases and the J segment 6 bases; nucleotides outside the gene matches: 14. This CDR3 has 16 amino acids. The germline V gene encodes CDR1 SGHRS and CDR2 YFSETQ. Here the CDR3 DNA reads TGCGCCAGCACGGTAGCTAGCGGCCTTTTCGCCGGGGAGCTGTTTTTT. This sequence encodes CASTVASGLFAGELFF.